This is a list of T cell receptor beta chains from one sample in a study of CD8 T cells in Susac syndrome. TCRdb processed the immunoSEQ multiplex PCR reads anew with MiXCR; each CDR3 protein has one entry. The sample has some 240,000 distinct CDR3 sequences; less than 96% are singletons. The specimen sequenced was CD4+ T cells from PBMCs. Receptors were obtained from a human donor with Susac syndrome. Each CDR3 is given with its conserved first and last residue. A D gene is named only where the DNA matches it firmly. Only some rows state a clone size, as once, few, many or a class for expanded clones.

TRBJ2-2	-	TRBV11-2	-	TGTGCCAGCAGCCGACTAGTTTCGTACGGGGAGCTGTTTTTT	CASSRLVSYGELFF
TRBJ2-1	-	TRBV30	TRBD2	TGTGCCGGTAGACTAGCGGGAGGCTACAATGAGCAGTTCTTC	CAGRLAGGYNEQFF
TRBJ2-1	-	TRBV7-9	TRBD2	TGTGCCAGCAGCCTTCTTGGGGAGGGGCCGAATGAGCAGTTCTTC	CASSLLGEGPNEQFF
TRBJ1-5	-	TRBV12-3/TRBV12-4	-	TGTGCCAGCACTGACAGACCAGATAGCAATCAGCCCCAGCATTTT	CASTDRPDSNQPQHF
TRBJ2-7	-	TRBV25-1	-	TGTGCCAGCAGTGAATCGGGTCCGACCTACGAGCAGTACTTC	CASSESGPTYEQYF
TRBJ2-2	-	TRBV20-1	TRBD2	TGCAGTGCTTCACCGGGACTAGCGGGCACCGGGGAGCTGTTTTTT	CSASPGLAGTGELFF
TRBJ1-2	-	TRBV20-1	-	TGCAGTGCTAGATTGGTGGAGGGCTATGGCTACACCTTC	CSARLVEGYGYTF
TRBJ2-1	-	TRBV6-5	-	TGTGCCAGCACGAGGAGGGATGAGCAGTTCTTC	CASTRRDEQFF
TRBJ2-3	-	TRBV18	TRBD2	TGTGCCAGCTCACCAGCGAGAGGAGCGGGGGCCACAGATACGCAGTATTTT	CASSPARGAGATDTQYF
TRBJ1-1	once	TRBV7-9	-	TGTGCCAGCAGCTCCCCGCTCTGGTCGGGCACTGAAGCTTTCTTT	CASSSPLWSGTEAFF
TRBJ2-6	-	TRBV5-1	-	TGCGCCAGCAGCTTGTCAGGGGCTGGGGCCAACGTCCTGACTTTC	CASSLSGAGANVLTF
TRBJ1-2	-	TRBV29-1	TRBD1	TGCAGCGTCACAGGGGATGGTTCGTTAGGCTACACCTTC	CSVTGDGSLGYTF
TRBJ1-1	-	TRBV20-1	TRBD1	TGCAGTGGTCTGTCAGGGGGTGACACTGAAGCTTTCTTT	CSGLSGGDTEAFF
TRBJ1-2	-	TRBV7-3	-	TGTGCCAGCAGCCGGGGGGGAGGCAATGGCTACACCTTC	CASSRGGGNGYTF
TRBJ2-7	-	TRBV11-2	-	TGTGCCAGCAGCTTAGATCGGCTGGAGCAGTACTTC	CASSLDRLEQYF
TRBJ1-2	-	TRBV6-5	-	TGTGCCAGCAGTTACTCTTTAACAGCCGGGAGTGGCTATGGCTACACCTTC	CASSYSLTAGSGYGYTF